One T cell receptor beta chain is described in this entry. This clone may be a read error of a much larger clone one base away. Scientists made TCR beta libraries using quantitative 5'-RACE with molecular barcodes. TCRdb re-derived calls from the 5' RACE reads in MiXCR, one entry per CDR3 protein. This sample has some 140,000 distinct CDR3 sequences, with about an eighth found just once. Germline CDR1 and CDR2: DFQATT and SNEGSKA (reference sequence). V was shortened by 4 bases and J by 5 bases, with 12 bases between the two germline ends. This CDR3 is 14 amino acids long. The record originates from a study of CD8 T cells in ankylosing spondylitis.

This rearrangement joins TRBV20-1 to TRBJ1-6; weak D call: TRBD1 (5 bases). The sequence was obtained from a female donor with ankylosing spondylitis or in good health (not recorded which). Sequenced material: blood, either unsorted or a sorted T cell fraction (not recorded which). CDR3 loop: CSAKSGLNNSPLHF. CDR3 sequence (DNA): TGCAGTGCTAAGTCGGGACTGAATAATTCACCCCTCCACTTT.